The clone carrying this T cell receptor beta chain was found a few times. This entry is derived from a study of T cells in Graves' hyperthyroidism and ophthalmopathy. Germline assignment: CDR1 MNHGY and CDR2 SVAAGI. Trimming removed 4 bases at V and 2 bases at J, with 15 bases between. The CDR3 loop spans 15 amino acids. RNA transcripts provided the source from which TCR beta CDR3 regions were amplified. An initial round of RT-PCR targeting the TCR CDR3 relied on the HTBI primer set. MiXCR was run by TCRdb on the multiplex PCR reads, yielding one entry per CDR3 protein. This table has about 98,000 distinct CDR3 sequences, 35% to 45% appearing once.

The sample comprised peripheral blood or thyroid tissue (not recorded which). V usage is TRBV6-9 and J usage is TRBJ2-7; perhaps TRBD1 as D (6 bases). The clonotype originates from a woman aged 25-40 years with Graves' hyperthyroidism. The CDR3 sequence: CASSSPTGFPYEQYF. In nucleotides, the CDR3 is TGTGCCAGCAGTTCCCCGACAGGTTTCCCCTACGAGCAGTACTTC.